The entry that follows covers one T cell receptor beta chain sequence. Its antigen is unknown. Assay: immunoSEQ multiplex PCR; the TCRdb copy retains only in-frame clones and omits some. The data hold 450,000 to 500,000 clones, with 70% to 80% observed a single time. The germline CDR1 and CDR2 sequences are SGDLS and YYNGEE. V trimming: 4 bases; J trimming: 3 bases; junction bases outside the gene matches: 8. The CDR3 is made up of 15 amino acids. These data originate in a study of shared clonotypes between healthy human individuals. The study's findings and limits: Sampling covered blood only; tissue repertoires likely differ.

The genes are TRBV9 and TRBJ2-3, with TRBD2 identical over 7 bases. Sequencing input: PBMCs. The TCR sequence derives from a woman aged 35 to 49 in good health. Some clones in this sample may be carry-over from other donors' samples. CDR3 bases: TGTGCCAGCAGCCGTTTTGCGGGAGTGACAGATACGCAGTATTTT. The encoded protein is CASSRFAGVTDTQYF.